This TCR beta chain originates from a study of OX40 agonist ivuxolimab in advanced cancers. Study-level information: Hepatocellular carcinoma, melanoma, renal cell or head and neck cancer affected the dose-escalation patients. Study outcomes and limitations: The authors did not determine the antigen specificity of the expanded peripheral T cells.

Germline V lookup: CDR1 MGHRA, CDR2 YSYEKL. There are 14 residues in the CDR3. Trimming stripped 0 bases from V and 4 bases from J, with 9 bases between. The method was immunoSEQ multiplex PCR; TCRdb's version includes in-frame clones alone and lacks a portion of them. Found here are 50,000 or so clones, roughly 85% of them singletons; the top ten hold around 20%. A remark on this clone: Its antigen remains unidentified.

V and J are TRBV4-1 and TRBJ2-5; D uncertain. The material sequenced was CD4+ or CD8+ T cells sorted from blood, taken in a trial of the OX40 agonist ivuxolimab. This sequence originates from an adult with an advanced solid tumor such as melanoma, head and neck, liver or kidney cancer. The CDR3 DNA sequence: TGCGCCAGCAGCCAAGAGCTAGTCGGAGAGACCCAGTACTTC. Its protein product is CASSQELVGETQYF.